This is a list of T cell receptor beta chains from one sample in a study of T cell responses to AZD1222 COVID-19 vaccine. Libraries were prepared by immunoSEQ multiplex PCR; TCRdb keeps only in-frame clonotypes and omits some of them. The profile shows roughly 140,000 clones, about 92% of them singletons. The specimen comprised peripheral blood, sampled on day 0 of AZD1222 vaccination. These TCRs come from an adult in good health. Both conserved end residues are part of each CDR3. The D gene is left open where the match is weak. The size field is filled for only some rows; it gives once, few, many or a size class.

v_gene,j_gene,abundance,d_gene,CDR3aa,CDR3nt
TRBV5-1,TRBJ2-7,.,TRBD2,CASSLGLAGESSYEQYF,TGCGCCAGCAGCCTCGGACTAGCGGGGGAAAGCTCCTACGAGCAGTACTTC
TRBV4-1,TRBJ1-2,.,.,CASSQGGTRNYGYTF,TGCGCCAGCAGCCAAGGAGGCACAAGGAACTATGGCTACACCTTC
TRBV11-2,TRBJ1-1,once,TRBD1,CASSWGRTGGNEAFF,TGTGCCAGCAGCTGGGGGAGGACAGGAGGAAATGAAGCTTTCTTT
TRBV10-2,TRBJ2-1,.,TRBD2,CASSDRLAGGNEQFF,TGCGCCAGCAGTGACAGGCTAGCGGGGGGGAACGAGCAGTTCTTC
TRBV2,TRBJ2-2,.,TRBD2,CASRRTSGENTGELFF,TGTGCCAGCAGGAGGACTAGCGGGGAGAACACCGGGGAGCTGTTTTTT
TRBV6-5,TRBJ2-1,.,TRBD2,CASKGLAGDEQFF,TGTGCCAGCAAGGGACTAGCGGGAGATGAGCAGTTCTTC
TRBV11-3,TRBJ2-1,.,.,CASSIHNEQFF,TGTGCCAGCAGCATTCATAATGAGCAGTTCTTC
TRBV3-1/TRBV3-2,TRBJ1-6,.,.,CASSQDLHSPLHF,TGTGCCAGCAGCCAAGACCTCCATTCACCCCTCCACTTT
TRBV7-2,TRBJ2-1,.,.,CASSLIRPEQFF,TGTGCCAGCAGCTTAATACGCCCCGAGCAGTTCTTC
TRBV6-5,TRBJ1-1,once,.,CASSAGTPVTEAFF,TGTGCCAGCAGCGCAGGGACCCCCGTTACTGAAGCTTTCTTT
TRBV10-3,TRBJ2-1,.,TRBD2,CAIKPGGIRRSYNEQFF,TGTGCCATCAAACCCGGGGGGATACGCAGGTCCTACAATGAGCAGTTCTTC
TRBV9,TRBJ2-5,.,TRBD2,CASSASWGLAEQETQYF,TGTGCCAGCAGCGCCTCCTGGGGACTAGCGGAGCAAGAGACCCAGTACTTC
TRBV14,TRBJ1-2,.,TRBD1,CASSQEGQGHYGYTF,TGTGCCAGCAGCCAAGAAGGACAGGGACACTATGGCTACACCTTC
TRBV5-6,TRBJ2-7,.,.,CASSLVMTSYEQYF,TGTGCCAGCAGCTTAGTAATGACATCCTACGAGCAGTACTTC
TRBV7-8,TRBJ1-5,.,TRBD1,CASSLAGQGGQPQHF,TGTGCCAGCAGCTTAGCGGGTCAGGGGGGGCAGCCCCAGCATTTT
TRBV28,TRBJ2-2,.,TRBD2,CASSGLAAAAGELFF,TGTGCCAGCAGCGGACTAGCCGCGGCGGCCGGGGAGCTGTTTTTT
TRBV24-1,TRBJ1-2,.,.,CATDGTGHGYTF,TGTGCCACTGACGGGACCGGACATGGCTACACCTTC
TRBV4-3,TRBJ1-4,.,TRBD1,CASSQDRTGGSEKLFF,TGCGCCAGCAGCCAAGATCGGACAGGGGGTAGCGAAAAACTGTTTTTT
TRBV21-1,TRBJ2-5,.,.,CASSKGNGGPQYF,TGTGCCAGCAGCAAGGGCAACGGGGGGCCCCAGTACTTC
TRBV6-5,TRBJ2-1,once,TRBD2,CASSSPSGRPNEQFF,TGTGCCAGCAGTAGCCCTAGCGGGAGGCCCAATGAGCAGTTCTTC
TRBV2,TRBJ2-3,.,TRBD2,CASNRRERGALSYTDTQYF,TGTGCCAGCAATCGGCGGGAGCGGGGGGCCCTAAGCTACACAGATACGCAGTATTTT
TRBV7-9,TRBJ2-5,.,TRBD2,CASSLRRGGLETQYF,TGTGCCAGCAGCTTAAGGCGGGGGGGCCTTGAGACCCAGTACTTC
TRBV2,TRBJ2-1,.,TRBD2,CASSSIAGAYNEQFF,TGTGCCAGCAGTTCAATAGCGGGAGCTTACAATGAGCAGTTCTTC
TRBV6-6,TRBJ2-5,once,TRBD2,CASSPHLPQAGGQETQYF,TGTGCCAGCAGTCCACACCTCCCCCAAGCGGGAGGGCAGGAGACCCAGTACTTC
TRBV4-3,TRBJ2-7,few,.,CASSRYYPDSSYEQYF,TGCGCCAGCAGCCGATATTACCCGGACAGCTCCTACGAGCAGTACTTC
TRBV6-4,TRBJ2-2,.,.,CASSEQGSLPTGELFF,TGTGCCAGCAGTGAGCAGGGTTCATTGCCCACCGGGGAGCTGTTTTTT
TRBV7-2,TRBJ2-1,once,.,CASWGPGSSYNEQFF,TGTGCCAGCTGGGGGCCAGGAAGCTCCTACAATGAGCAGTTCTTC
TRBV9,TRBJ1-5,.,.,CASSVGAGLEDQPQHF,TGTGCCAGCAGCGTAGGGGCAGGGCTGGAGGATCAGCCCCAGCATTTT
TRBV6-2/TRBV6-3,TRBJ2-1,.,.,CASSYGGKGNEQFF,TGTGCCAGCAGTTACGGCGGGAAAGGCAATGAGCAGTTCTTC
TRBV5-5,TRBJ1-3,once,.,CASSFGTVSGNTIYF,TGTGCCAGCAGCTTCGGGACGGTCTCTGGAAACACCATATATTTT
TRBV5-4,TRBJ1-1,.,.,CASSLVGADRGEAFF,TGTGCCAGCAGCTTGGTGGGGGCTGATAGGGGTGAAGCTTTCTTT
TRBV2,TRBJ1-1,once,TRBD1,CASRTRDSANTEAFF,TGTGCCAGCCGGACGAGGGACAGCGCGAACACTGAAGCTTTCTTT
TRBV12-3/TRBV12-4,TRBJ1-4,.,.,CASGGAANEKLFF,TGTGCCAGCGGGGGCGCAGCTAATGAAAAACTGTTTTTT
TRBV12-3/TRBV12-4,TRBJ2-7,.,TRBD1,CASSFATGREQYF,TGTGCCAGCAGTTTTGCGACAGGGCGCGAGCAGTACTTC
TRBV5-1,TRBJ2-1,.,TRBD2,CASSFRGRDNEQFF,TGCGCCAGCAGCTTCCGCGGGAGAGACAATGAGCAGTTCTTC
TRBV6-5,TRBJ1-1,.,.,CASSYSTSGNTEAFF,TGTGCCAGCAGTTATTCGACTTCGGGGAACACTGAAGCTTTCTTT
TRBV7-9,TRBJ2-7,.,.,CASGGTYEQYF,TGTGCCAGTGGTGGGACCTACGAGCAGTACTTC
TRBV30,TRBJ2-1,.,.,CAWSVPGQVYNEQFF,TGTGCCTGGAGTGTACCGGGACAAGTATACAATGAGCAGTTCTTC
TRBV7-9,TRBJ1-3,.,TRBD1,CASSPDRENTIYF,TGTGCCAGCAGCCCTGACAGGGAAAACACCATATATTTT
TRBV18,TRBJ2-7,.,TRBD1,CASSPDRDLSYEQYF,TGTGCCAGCTCACCAGACAGGGATCTTAGCTACGAGCAGTACTTC
TRBV5-4,TRBJ2-1,.,TRBD1,CASSLDTGQGFHEQFF,TGTGCCAGCAGCTTGGATACGGGACAGGGCTTCCATGAGCAGTTCTTC
TRBV18,TRBJ2-7,.,.,CASSPGTSYEQYF,TGTGCCAGCTCACCAGGGACCTCCTACGAGCAGTACTTC
TRBV6-5,TRBJ2-7,.,.,CASSGRGAGSYEQYF,TGTGCCAGCAGCGGACGGGGGGCTGGCTCCTACGAGCAGTACTTC
TRBV6-6,TRBJ2-7,few,.,CASRGGMSSYEQYF,TGTGCCAGCAGGGGTGGGATGAGCTCCTACGAGCAGTACTTC
TRBV10-3,TRBJ1-2,.,TRBD1,CAIRTGAGGYTF,TGTGCCATCAGGACAGGGGCGGGTGGCTACACCTTC